This T cell receptor beta chain was identified in a study of T cell repertoires in aging, cancer and after chemotherapy. This clonotype occurred a few times. Rearranged V-D-J TRB sequences were amplified with a mixed TRB-A/B primer pool. TCRdb ran MiXCR on the multiplex PCR reads and lists one entry per CDR3 protein. The sample consists of 10,000 to 15,000 distinct CDR3 sequences, approximately 31% of them appearing once. Trimming removed 6 bases from V and 8 bases from J; junction bases left unmatched: 11. The CDR3 is made up of 17 amino acids. The V gene's germline CDR1 is MNHNS and CDR2 SASEGT. TCR beta rearrangements were amplified from peripheral blood genomic DNA.

J is TRBJ2-1 and V is TRBV6-1; 15 bases align to TRBD2. Sequencing was performed on blood. The source is a human donor in good health. The donor label of this sample is uncertain. For the CDR3, the DNA is TGTGCCAGCAGCCTCCGGACTAGCGGGGGGGCTCCCGATGAGCAGTTCTTC. This encodes CASSLRTSGGAPDEQFF.